The next 5 T cell receptor beta chains were all read from a single sample in a study of cytomegalovirus exposure and HLA in healthy donors (dated by TCRdb to the late 2010s). The library came from the immunoSEQ multiplex PCR assay. The multiplex PCR relied on a mix of 60 forward primers for TCR Vbeta segments and 13 reverse primers for TCR Jbeta segments. TCRdb stores this immuneACCESS table with in-frame sequences only. Part of the clones is absent; in the studies checked, under half of the shortfall reflects unresolved V genes, and no reason is known for the rest. Across this sample there are 130,000 or so clones, with 70% to 90% seen only once. Of the sample, 1.5% to 2% is held by the ten largest clones. Sequenced sample: PBMCs. These receptors were obtained from a man aged 40-49 years in good health and CMV-seronegative.

The V and J genes are TRBV5-4 and TRBJ2-5; D may be TRBD1 (5 bases). Per the germline V gene, CDR1 is SGHNT and CDR2 is YYREEE (reference sequence). The V gene lost 0 bases and the J gene lost 5 bases, with 11 bases spanning the gap. The CDR3 spans 14 residues. The CDR3 sequence: CASSLVSGMETQYF. The CDR3 region has the DNA TGTGCCAGCAGCTTGGTTTCAGGGATGGAGACCCAGTACTTC.

This clone was observed once. The chain combines TRBV19 with TRBJ2-1; TRBD1 is a possible D gene (5 bases). The V and J ends lost 7 bases and 4 bases respectively, with 11 bases between them. This CDR3 is 13 amino acids long. Germline V gives CDR1 LNHDA, CDR2 SQIVND (reference sequence). This CDR3 reads CASTNRQYNEQFF. For the CDR3, the DNA is TGTGCCAGTACCAACCGACAGTACAATGAGCAGTTCTTC.

The chain carries TRBV5-5 and TRBJ2-7, with D possibly TRBD1 on 6 matching bases. In germline, CDR1 is SGHKS, CDR2 YYEKEE (reference sequence). V dropped 2 bases and J dropped 2 bases, with 17 bases sitting between them. CDR3 size: 16 residues. CDR3 bases: TGTGCCAGCAGCTTAGGCTCCGGGACAAATCCCTACGAGCAGTACTTC. Translating it yields CASSLGSGTNPYEQYF.

This clone was found a few times. The chain has TRBV10-2 and TRBJ1-2; 9 bases match TRBD1. Germline CDR1 is WSHSY and CDR2 is SAAADI. The J segment lost 6 bases and the V segment lost 6 bases, leaving 8 bases of the junction unmatched. This CDR3 is built from 14 residues. In DNA, the CDR3 is TGCGCCAGCAGATCAGGGACAGGGCGGGATGGCTACACCTTC. Translated, it gives CASRSGTGRDGYTF.

The chain is built from TRBV19 and TRBJ1-2; no reliable D call. This CDR3 contains 15 residues. V dropped 7 bases and J dropped 0 bases, with 15 bases sitting between them. Germline lookup yields CDR1 LNHDA and CDR2 SQIVND (reference sequence). CDR3 sequence: CASTNVAGANYGYTF. For the CDR3, the DNA is TGTGCCAGTACAAACGTCGCCGGAGCTAACTATGGCTACACCTTC.